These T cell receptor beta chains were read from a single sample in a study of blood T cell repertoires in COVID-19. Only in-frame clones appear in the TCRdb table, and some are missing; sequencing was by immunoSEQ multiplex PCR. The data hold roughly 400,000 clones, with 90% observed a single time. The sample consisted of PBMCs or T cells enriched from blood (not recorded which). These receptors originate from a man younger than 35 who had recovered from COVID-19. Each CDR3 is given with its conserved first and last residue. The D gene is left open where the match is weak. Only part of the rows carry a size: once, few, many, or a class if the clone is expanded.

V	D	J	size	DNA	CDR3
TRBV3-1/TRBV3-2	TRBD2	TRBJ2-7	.	TGTGCCAGCAGCCAACTGCGGGAGTCGGTAGGGGAGCAGTACTTC	CASSQLRESVGEQYF
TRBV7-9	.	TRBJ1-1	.	TGTGCCAGCAGCCCCTACCCCCCCACTGAAGCTTTCTTT	CASSPYPPTEAFF
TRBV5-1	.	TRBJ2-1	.	TGCGCCAGCAGCTTGTCCCAAGCTTCTAATGAGCAGTTCTTC	CASSLSQASNEQFF
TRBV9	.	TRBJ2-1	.	TGTGCCAGCAGCGTAGTAGGGGGCTCCTACAATGAGCAGTTCTTC	CASSVVGGSYNEQFF
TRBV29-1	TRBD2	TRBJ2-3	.	TGCAGCGTTGAAGGAGGGAGGGGTACGCAGTATTTT	CSVEGGRGTQYF
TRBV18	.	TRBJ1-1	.	TGTGCCAGCTCACCACCCGGGAACATGAACACTGAAGCTTTCTTT	CASSPPGNMNTEAFF
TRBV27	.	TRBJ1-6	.	TGTGCCAGCAGTTTATCTTCCAGATCCTATAATTCACCCCTCCACTTT	CASSLSSRSYNSPLHF
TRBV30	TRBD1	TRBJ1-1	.	TGTGCCTGGAGGCCGGGACAGAGGAACACTGAAGCTTTCTTT	CAWRPGQRNTEAFF
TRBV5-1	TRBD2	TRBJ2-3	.	TGCGCCAGCAGCTTGGCTACTAGCGGGGATACGCAGTATTTT	CASSLATSGDTQYF
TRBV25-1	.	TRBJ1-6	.	TGTGCCAGCAGTGAATTAGGCAGGGGCGGTAAAGATAATTCACCCCTCCACTTT	CASSELGRGGKDNSPLHF
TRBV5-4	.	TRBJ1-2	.	TGTGCCAGCAGCTTGGGGTCTAGTGGGAGCCCTTATGGCTACACCTTC	CASSLGSSGSPYGYTF
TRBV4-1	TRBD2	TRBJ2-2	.	TGCGCCAGCAGCCAAGTGGGCGGGAGTTACACCGGGGAGCTGTTTTTT	CASSQVGGSYTGELFF
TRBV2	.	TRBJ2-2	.	TGTGCCACATGCCAAGCACCGGGATCTACCGGGGAGCTGTTTTTT	CATCQAPGSTGELFF
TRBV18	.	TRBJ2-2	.	TGTGCCAGCTCACCTAGAGCAGGATTCACCGGGGAGCTGTTTTTT	CASSPRAGFTGELFF
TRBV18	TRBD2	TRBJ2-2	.	TGTGCCAGCTCACCAAGAACTAGCGGGAGCGCCGGGGAGCTGTTTTTT	CASSPRTSGSAGELFF
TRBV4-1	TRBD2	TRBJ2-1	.	TGCGCCAGCTCTCGGACTAGCGGGAGCGGCGGGTCCTACAATGAGCAGTTCTTC	CASSRTSGSGGSYNEQFF
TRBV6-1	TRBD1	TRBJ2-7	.	TGTGCCAGCAGTGAAGCCCCCGGGACAGGGCCGTACTTC	CASSEAPGTGPYF
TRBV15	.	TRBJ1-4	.	TGTGCCACCAGCAGAGGTCGGGGGGACCCGCGAACCGAAAAACTGTTTTTT	CATSRGRGDPRTEKLFF
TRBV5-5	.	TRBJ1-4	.	TGTGCCAGCAGCTTCCCAGGTGAAAAACTGTTTTTT	CASSFPGEKLFF
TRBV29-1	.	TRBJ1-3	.	TGCAGCGTTGAAACATATGGAAACACCATATATTTT	CSVETYGNTIYF
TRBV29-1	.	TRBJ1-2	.	TGCAGCGTTGAATATGATGGGCCCTATGGCTACACCTTC	CSVEYDGPYGYTF
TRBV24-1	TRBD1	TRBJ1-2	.	TGTGCCACCAGTGACGACAGGGTGGGTAACTATGGCTACACCTTC	CATSDDRVGNYGYTF
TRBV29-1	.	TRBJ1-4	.	TGCAGCGTTCAACAGGGTAATGAAAAACTGTTTTTT	CSVQQGNEKLFF
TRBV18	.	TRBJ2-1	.	TGTGCCAGCTCACCCCCAATGAGCTTCTGGCAGTTCTTC	CASSPPMSFWQFF
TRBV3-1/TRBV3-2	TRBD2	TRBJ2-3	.	TGTGCCAGCAGCCCCCGGGGAGCGGGGATTAGCACAGATACGCAGTATTTT	CASSPRGAGISTDTQYF
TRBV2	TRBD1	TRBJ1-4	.	TGTGCCAGCAGTGAAGGGGGACAGCTAAATGAAAAACTGTTTTTT	CASSEGGQLNEKLFF
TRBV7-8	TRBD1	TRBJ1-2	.	TGTGCCAGCAGCTTAGGAGGACAGGGCTATGGCTACACCTTC	CASSLGGQGYGYTF
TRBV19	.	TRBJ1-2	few	TGTGCCAGTAGTACTGGGCGGGAGAAGAGCCACTATGGCTACACCTTC	CASSTGREKSHYGYTF
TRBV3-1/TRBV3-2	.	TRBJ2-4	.	TGTGCCACTACAGGGCCCAAAAACATTCAGTACTTC	CATTGPKNIQYF
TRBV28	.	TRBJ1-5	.	TGTGCCAGCAACATCGGGTCAGGGGCCACTCAGCCCCAGCATTTT	CASNIGSGATQPQHF
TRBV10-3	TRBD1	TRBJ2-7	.	TGTGCCACCGCCCGGACAGGGGGCTACGAGCAGTACTTC	CATARTGGYEQYF
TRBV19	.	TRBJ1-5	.	TGTGCCAGTAGTATAGAGATCGAGAATCAGCCCCAGCATTTT	CASSIEIENQPQHF
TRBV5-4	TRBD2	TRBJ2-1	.	TGTGCCAGCAGCTCTCCGACTAGCGGGAATGAGCAGTTCTTC	CASSSPTSGNEQFF
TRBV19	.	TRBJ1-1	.	TGTGCCAGTAGTATAGGAGGGAGGCACACTGAAGCTTTCTTT	CASSIGGRHTEAFF
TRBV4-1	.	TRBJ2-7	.	TGCGCCAGCAGCCAAGAGCCTAGCGTGGTTACCGAGCAGTACTTC	CASSQEPSVVTEQYF
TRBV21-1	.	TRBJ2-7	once	TGTGCCAGCAGCAAACAGGAAGAGGACTTAAACTACTACGAGCAGTACTTC	CASSKQEEDLNYYEQYF
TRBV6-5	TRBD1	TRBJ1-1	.	TGTGCCAGCAGTCCCACAGGGGGCAGGAACACTGAAGCTTTCTTT	CASSPTGGRNTEAFF
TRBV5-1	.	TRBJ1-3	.	TGCGCCAGCAGAAGCTCCTCTGGAAACACCATATATTTT	CASRSSSGNTIYF
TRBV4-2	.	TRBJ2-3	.	TGTGCCAGCAGCCGGGGAAACAGGGATGGGGCCCCAGATACGCAGTATTTT	CASSRGNRDGAPDTQYF
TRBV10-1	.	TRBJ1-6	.	TGCGCCAGCAGTGGCGGTAATTCACCCCTCCACTTT	CASSGGNSPLHF
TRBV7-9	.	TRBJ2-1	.	TGTGCCAGCAGCCTTCTAGGGGATGAGCAGTTCTTC	CASSLLGDEQFF
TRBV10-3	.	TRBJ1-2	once	TGTGCCACAACGTCGGGGGTTGAAGACTATGGCTACACCTTC	CATTSGVEDYGYTF
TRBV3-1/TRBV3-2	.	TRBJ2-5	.	TGTGCCAGCAGCCATTCAGGGGCGCGGGAGACCCAGTACTTC	CASSHSGARETQYF
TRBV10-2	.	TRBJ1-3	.	TGCGCCAGCAGTGTCAGGGATGGAAACACCATATATTTT	CASSVRDGNTIYF
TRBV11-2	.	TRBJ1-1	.	TGTGCCAGCCACGATGCGGGGGTTCACACTGAAGCTTTCTTT	CASHDAGVHTEAFF
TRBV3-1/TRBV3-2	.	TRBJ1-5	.	TGTGCCAGCAGCCAAGACATGACAGTCAATCAGCCCCAGCATTTT	CASSQDMTVNQPQHF
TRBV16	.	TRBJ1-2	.	TGTGCCAGCAGCCCTTCAGAGACACAGCCAGAAGGCTACACCTTC	CASSPSETQPEGYTF
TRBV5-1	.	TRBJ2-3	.	TGCGCCAGCAGCTTGGATCCTTTCGGGGCTAGCGTTACAGATACGCAGTATTTT	CASSLDPFGASVTDTQYF
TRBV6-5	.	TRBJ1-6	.	TGTGCCAGCAGGAGGGACTCCCTATATAATTCACCCCTCCACTTT	CASRRDSLYNSPLHF
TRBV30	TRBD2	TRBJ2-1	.	TGTGCCTGGACAACTAGCGGACTTCGGAATGAGCAGTTCTTC	CAWTTSGLRNEQFF
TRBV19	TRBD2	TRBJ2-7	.	TGTGCCACCACCCGAGCGGGAGGGCCTCATTACGAGCAGTACTTC	CATTRAGGPHYEQYF
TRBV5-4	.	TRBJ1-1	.	TGTGCCAGCAGCACGACAGTGAACACTGAAGCTTTCTTT	CASSTTVNTEAFF
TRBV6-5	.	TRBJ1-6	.	TGTGCCAGCAGCTCAGGGCCGTATAATTCACCCCTCCACTTT	CASSSGPYNSPLHF
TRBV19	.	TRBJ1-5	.	TGTGCCAGTAGTATAAAGCCGGTTTATAGCAATCAGCCCCAGCATTTT	CASSIKPVYSNQPQHF
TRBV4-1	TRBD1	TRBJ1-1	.	TGCGCCAGCAGCCATGGACAGGTGAGGAAGGGACTGAACACTGAAGCTTTCTTT	CASSHGQVRKGLNTEAFF
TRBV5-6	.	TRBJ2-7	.	TGTGCCAGCAGCTTGAGCGGGCCCTACGAGCAGTACTTC	CASSLSGPYEQYF
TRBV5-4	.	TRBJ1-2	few	TGTGCCAGCAGCTTGGCTACAGGAAACTCCTATGGCTACACCTTC	CASSLATGNSYGYTF